This note documents a single T cell receptor (beta chain) sequence. Its antigen remains unidentified. Measured with immunoSEQ multiplex PCR; TCRdb has only the in-frame clones, and not every one. The repertoire has 2 million to 2.5 million clones, over 90% of them found once; the top ten carry 0.35% to 0.45%. This sample stems from a study of shared clonotypes between healthy human individuals. About the research overall: Three plates each covered CD4 naive and memory; CD8 naive two, CD8 memory one.

Findings of the study overall: Genetic and exposure-history diversity was limited by the small donor number. Rarefaction exposed incomplete sorted-subset sequencing despite large depth.

The germline V gene has CDR1 SNHLY and CDR2 FYNNEI. The V gene lost 7 bases and the J gene lost 0 bases, with 13 bases spanning the gap. The CDR3 covers 15 residues. What was sequenced was naive CD4+ T cells from PBMCs. Documented subset: CD45RA+ positively selected. V usage is TRBV2 and J usage is TRBJ1-3; D gene ambiguous. This clonotype was sampled from a man aged 18 to 35 in good health. Some clones in this sample may be carry-over from other donors' samples. The CDR3 sequence: CASTPDGRSGNTIYF. CDR3 bases: TGTGCCAGCACTCCGGACGGCCGCTCTGGAAACACCATATATTTT.